This entry is about one TCR beta chain. The study ran its PCR with 60 Vbeta and 13 Jbeta primers. Generated by immunoSEQ multiplex PCR, the TCRdb table keeps only in-frame clones and is missing some. Among over 100,000 clones listed, around three quarters were seen once. This sample was included in a study of cytomegalovirus exposure and HLA in healthy donors. Germline CDR1 and CDR2: SGDLS and YYNGEE. CDR3 size: 14 residues. V shed 2 bases and J shed 8 bases, with 16 bases lying between them. The clonotype originates from a woman aged 50 to 65 in good health and CMV-seropositive. Sequencing input: PBMCs. The chain joins TRBV9 to TRBJ1-1; D gene uncertain. The CDR3 DNA reads TGTGCCAGCAGCGTTACAATGTCCCAGACAGAAGCTTTCTTT. It is translated as CASSVTMSQTEAFF.